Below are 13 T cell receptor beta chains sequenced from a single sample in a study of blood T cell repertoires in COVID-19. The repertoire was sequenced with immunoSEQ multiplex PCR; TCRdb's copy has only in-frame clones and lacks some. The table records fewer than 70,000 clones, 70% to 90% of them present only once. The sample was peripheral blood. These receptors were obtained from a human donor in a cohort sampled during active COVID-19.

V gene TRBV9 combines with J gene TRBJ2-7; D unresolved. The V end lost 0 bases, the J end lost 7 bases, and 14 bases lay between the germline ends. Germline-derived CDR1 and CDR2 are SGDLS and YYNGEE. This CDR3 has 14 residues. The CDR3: CASSVGTAPGEQYF. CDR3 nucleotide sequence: TGTGCCAGCAGCGTAGGTACTGCTCCGGGTGAGCAGTACTTC. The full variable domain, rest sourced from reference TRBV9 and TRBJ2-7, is DSGVTQTPKHLITATGQRVTLRCSPRSGDLSVYWYQQSLDQGLQFLIQYYNGEERAKGNILERFSAQQFPDLHSELNLSSLELGDSALYFCASSVGTAPGEQYFGPGTRLTVT.

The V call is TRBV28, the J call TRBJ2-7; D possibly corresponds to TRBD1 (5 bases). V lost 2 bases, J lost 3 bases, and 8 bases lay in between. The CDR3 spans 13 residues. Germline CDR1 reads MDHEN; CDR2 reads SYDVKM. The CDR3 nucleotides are TGTGCCAGCAGTTTAAGGGGCAACTACGAGCAGTACTTC. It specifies CASSLRGNYEQYF.

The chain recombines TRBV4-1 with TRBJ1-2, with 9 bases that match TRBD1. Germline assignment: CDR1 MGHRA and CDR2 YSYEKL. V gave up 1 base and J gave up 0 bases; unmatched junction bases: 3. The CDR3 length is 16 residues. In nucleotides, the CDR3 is TGCGCCAGCAGCCAAGGGACAGGGGCGACTAACTATGGCTACACCTTC. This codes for CASSQGTGATNYGYTF.

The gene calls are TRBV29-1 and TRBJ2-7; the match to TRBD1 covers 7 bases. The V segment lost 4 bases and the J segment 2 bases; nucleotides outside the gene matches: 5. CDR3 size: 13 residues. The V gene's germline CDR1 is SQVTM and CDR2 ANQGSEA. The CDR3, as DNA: TGCAGCGTTGCCGGGACAGTGACCTACGAGCAGTACTTC. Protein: CSVAGTVTYEQYF.

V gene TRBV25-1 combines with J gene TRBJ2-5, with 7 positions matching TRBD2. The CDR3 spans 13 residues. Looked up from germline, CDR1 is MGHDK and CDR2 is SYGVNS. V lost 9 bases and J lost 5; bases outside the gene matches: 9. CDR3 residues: CASNQRGGETQYF. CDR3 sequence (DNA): TGTGCCAGTAACCAGCGGGGAGGGGAGACCCAGTACTTC. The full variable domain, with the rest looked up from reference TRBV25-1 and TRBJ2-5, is EADIYQTPRYLVIGTGKKITLECSQTMGHDKMYWYQQDPGMELHLIHYSYGVNSTEKGDLSSESTVSRIRTEHFPLTLESARPSHTSQYLCASNQRGGETQYFGPGTRLLVL.

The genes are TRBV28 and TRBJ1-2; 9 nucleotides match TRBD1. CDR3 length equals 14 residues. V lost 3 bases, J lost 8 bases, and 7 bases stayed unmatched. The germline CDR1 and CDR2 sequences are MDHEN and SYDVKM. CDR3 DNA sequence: TGTGCCAGCAGTTTCCCCACAGGGGGCAACGGCTACACCTTC. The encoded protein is CASSFPTGGNGYTF.

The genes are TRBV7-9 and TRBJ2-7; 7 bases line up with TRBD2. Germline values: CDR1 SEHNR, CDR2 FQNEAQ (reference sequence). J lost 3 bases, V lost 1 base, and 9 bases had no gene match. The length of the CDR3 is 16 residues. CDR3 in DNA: TGTGCCAGCAGCTTAGGATCGGGGGGAAAGTACTACGAGCAGTACTTC. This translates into CASSLGSGGKYYEQYF.

The CDR3 nucleotides read TGTGCCAGCAGTCCCCAATTTAACTATGGCTACACCTTC. Its translation: CASSPQFNYGYTF. The chain uses TRBV28 and TRBJ1-2; no firm D call. The germline V gene encodes CDR1 MDHEN and CDR2 SYDVKM. Between the trimmed V and J ends, which lost 5 bases and 1 base, there was a span of 8 bases. CDR3 length: 13 residues.

The CDR3 bases are TGTGCCAGCAGCCAGCGGACAGGACTCACCGGGGAGCTGTTTTTT. Protein product: CASSQRTGLTGELFF. This rearrangement joins TRBV4-2 to TRBJ2-2; 7 nucleotides align to TRBD1. V lost 3 bases to trimming and J lost 4 bases; unmatched junction nucleotides: 5. The V gene's germline CDR1 is LGHNA and CDR2 YNFKEQ. The CDR3 runs to 15 residues.

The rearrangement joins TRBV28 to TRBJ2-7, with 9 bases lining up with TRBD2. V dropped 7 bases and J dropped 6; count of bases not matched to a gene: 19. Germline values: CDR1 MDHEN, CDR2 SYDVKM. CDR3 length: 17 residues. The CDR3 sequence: CASIQRMASGTPGEQYF. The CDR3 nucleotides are TGTGCCAGCATCCAAAGGATGGCTAGCGGGACCCCCGGCGAGCAGTACTTC.

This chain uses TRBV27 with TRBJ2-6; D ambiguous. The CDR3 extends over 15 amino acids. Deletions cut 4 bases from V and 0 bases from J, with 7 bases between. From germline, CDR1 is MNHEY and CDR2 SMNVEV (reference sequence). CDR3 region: CASSYSHSGANVLTF. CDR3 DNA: TGTGCCAGCAGTTACAGCCACTCTGGGGCCAACGTCCTGACTTTC.

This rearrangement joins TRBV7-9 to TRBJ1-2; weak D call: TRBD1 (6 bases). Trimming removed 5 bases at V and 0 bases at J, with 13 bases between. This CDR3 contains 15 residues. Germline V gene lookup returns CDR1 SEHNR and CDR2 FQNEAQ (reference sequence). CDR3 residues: CASSQQGDPNYGYTF. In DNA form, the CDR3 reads TGTGCCAGCAGCCAACAGGGTGACCCTAACTATGGCTACACCTTC.

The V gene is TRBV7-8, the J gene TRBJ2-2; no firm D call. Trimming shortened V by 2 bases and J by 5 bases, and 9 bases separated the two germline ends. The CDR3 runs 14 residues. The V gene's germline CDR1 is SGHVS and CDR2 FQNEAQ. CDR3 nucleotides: TGTGCCAGCAGCTTAATAGCCGCGACCGGGGAGCTGTTTTTT. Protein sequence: CASSLIAATGELFF.